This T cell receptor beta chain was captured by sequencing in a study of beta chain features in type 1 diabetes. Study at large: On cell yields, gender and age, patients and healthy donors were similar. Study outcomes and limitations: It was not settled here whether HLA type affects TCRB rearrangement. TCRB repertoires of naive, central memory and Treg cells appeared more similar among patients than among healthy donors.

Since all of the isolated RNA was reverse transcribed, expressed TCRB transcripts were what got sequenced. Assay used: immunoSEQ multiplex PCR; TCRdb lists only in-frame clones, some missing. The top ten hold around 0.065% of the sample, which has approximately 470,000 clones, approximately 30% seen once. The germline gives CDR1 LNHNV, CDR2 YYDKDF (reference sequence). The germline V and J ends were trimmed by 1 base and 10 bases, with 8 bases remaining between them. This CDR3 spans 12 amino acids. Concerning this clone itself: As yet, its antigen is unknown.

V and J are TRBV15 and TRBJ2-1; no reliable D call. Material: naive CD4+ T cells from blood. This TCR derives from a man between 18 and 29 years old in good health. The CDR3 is CATSRGPREQFF. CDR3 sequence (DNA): TGTGCCACCAGCAGAGGCCCGCGAGAGCAGTTCTTC.